Presented here are 22 T cell receptor beta chains from one specimen sequenced in a study of regulatory T cells in long-lasting Graves disease. Through Arm-PCR of CDR3 regions and iRepertoire HTBI primers, TCR beta libraries were built. MiXCR, applied by TCRdb to the multiplex PCR reads, yields one record per CDR3 protein. The repertoire has around 450,000 distinct CDR3 sequences, roughly 16% of them found once; the top ten carry 12%. As for time point: newly diagnosed GD, antithyroid drugs for less than 3 months. Extracted RNA from PBMCs served as the source of the TCR library. These records were also assigned to another study, of T cells in Graves' hyperthyroidism and ophthalmopathy.

This specimen consisted of peripheral blood mononuclear cells (PBMCs), obtained at new diagnosis, from a patient treated with antithyroid drugs. The origin of the receptors is a man aged 40-50 years with Graves disease.

This clonotype was seen a handful of times. This chain uses TRBV6-1 with TRBJ2-5; possibly TRBD2 for D (6 bases). The CDR3 is made up of 16 amino acids. Germline CDR1 reads MNHNS; CDR2 reads SASEGT. V lost 7 bases to trimming and J lost 4 bases, with 22 bases between them. The CDR3 DNA sequence: TGTGCCAGCACCCCCCGGCAGGGAGGCAGGCCAGAGACCCAGTACTTC. Amino acids: CASTPRQGGRPETQYF.

This clonotype occurred a few times. The V gene is TRBV5-1, the J gene TRBJ1-2, with a possible D match to TRBD1 (5 bases). This CDR3 comprises 13 residues. V was pared by 4 bases and J by 3 bases, with 10 bases between. Germline V gene sequence: CDR1 SGHRS, CDR2 YFSETQ. The CDR3: CASSNGADYGYTF. The CDR3, as DNA: TGCGCCAGCAGCAATGGGGCGGACTATGGCTACACCTTC.

This clonotype was observed at least ten times. This rearrangement joins TRBV3-1 to TRBJ1-2; D unresolved. V lost 1 base, J lost 4 bases, and 10 bases lay in between. The CDR3 has 14 amino acids. CDR1 and CDR2 (germline): LGHDT, YNNKEL (reference sequence). This CDR3 reads CASSQGAGSYGYTF. CDR3 coding DNA: TGTGCCAGCAGCCAAGGGGCCGGGAGCTATGGCTACACCTTC.

This clonotype occurred many times. The chain links TRBV12-3 or TRBV12-4 to TRBJ1-5, with D possibly being TRBD1 (6 bases). CDR3 length equals 13 residues. V lost 1 base and J lost 7, with 8 bases in between. Here the CDR3 reads CASSLGGTQPQHF. For the CDR3, the DNA is TGTGCCAGCAGTTTAGGAGGGACACAGCCCCAGCATTTT.

This clonotype was detected ten times or more. The rearrangement uses TRBV3-1 and TRBJ2-5, with 7 bases matching TRBD2. V trimming: 2 bases; J trimming: 2 bases; junction bases outside the gene matches: 2. The V gene's germline CDR1 is LGHDT and CDR2 YNNKEL (reference sequence). This CDR3 is 14 amino acids long. CDR3 loop: CASSQSLAQETQYF. The CDR3 DNA reads as TGTGCCAGCAGCCAATCACTAGCGCAAGAGACCCAGTACTTC.

For this clonotype: With a much larger clone just one base away, this may be a read error. The chain recombines TRBV28 with TRBJ2-1, with D hard to call. There are 14 residues in the CDR3. The germline V and J ends were trimmed by 6 bases and 10 bases, with 19 bases remaining between them. Germline V gene sequence: CDR1 MDHEN, CDR2 SYDVKM. The CDR3 DNA reads as TGTGCCAGCAGGCTGACAAGGAGAAGCTACGAGCAGTTCTTC. This gives the protein CASRLTRRSYEQFF.

The chain is built from TRBV24-1 and TRBJ2-5, with TRBD2 as a possible D gene (5 bases). The V and J ends lost 4 bases and 5 bases respectively, with 10 bases between them. The CDR3 runs 13 residues. Germline CDR1 KGHDR, CDR2 SFDVKD. The CDR3 sequence is CATSETEVETQYF. CDR3 DNA sequence: TGTGCCACCAGTGAAACGGAGGTCGAGACCCAGTACTTC.

This chain joins TRBV7-6 and TRBJ2-5; 8 bases agree with TRBD1. The V segment lost 5 bases and the J segment 6 bases; nucleotides outside the gene matches: 8. The CDR3 has 14 residues. Looked up from germline, CDR1 is SGHVS and CDR2 is FNYEAQ. The chain's CDR3 is CASSQTGVKKTQYF. DNA of the CDR3: TGTGCCAGCAGCCAGACAGGGGTGAAAAAGACCCAGTACTTC.

This clonotype was seen many times. The rearrangement joins TRBV5-1 to TRBJ2-3; 9 bases match TRBD2. Losses at the gene ends were 4 bases for V and 4 bases for J; bases not matched to a gene: 10. This CDR3 spans 16 amino acids. CDR1 SGHRS and CDR2 YFSETQ come from the germline V gene. The DNA of the CDR3 is TGCGCCAGCAGCCTGCTGGGCGGGAGGGGCCCAGATACGCAGTATTTT. Its translation is CASSLLGGRGPDTQYF.

This clonotype was counted between two and nine times. J is TRBJ2-1 and V is TRBV19; TRBD1 is a possible D gene (5 bases). The J call may not be correct, given that the DNA end is closer to TRBJ2-5. CDR1 is LNHDA, CDR2 SQIVND, per germline (reference sequence). The CDR3 loop spans 14 amino acids. The CDR3 is CASSIGFREETQYF. DNA of the CDR3: TGTGCCAGTAGTATAGGGTTCAGGGAAGAGACCCAGTACTTC.

The chain carries TRBV20-1 and TRBJ1-1, with 10 bases identical to TRBD1. Trimming removed 6 bases from V and 1 base from J; junction bases left unmatched: 8. This CDR3 has 15 residues. The germline V gene encodes CDR1 DFQATT and CDR2 SNEGSKA (reference sequence). In DNA form, the CDR3 reads TGCAGTGCCGACGGGACAGGGGAGGGGAACACTGAAGCTTTCTTT. It specifies CSADGTGEGNTEAFF.

This clonotype was counted between two and nine times. The DNA of the CDR3 is TGTGCCAGCTCACCGCGGGAGGGTAATGAGCAGTTCTTC. Translated, it gives CASSPREGNEQFF. The chain joins TRBV18 to TRBJ2-1; 9 bases line up with TRBD2. This CDR3 spans 13 amino acids. CDR1 is KGHSH and CDR2 is LQKENI in the germline V gene. V lost 3 bases, J lost 7 bases, and 1 base stayed unmatched.

In this sample, this clonotype turned up many times. This chain joins TRBV7-9 and TRBJ2-3; 8 nucleotides align to TRBD2. CDR3 size: 17 residues. Germline CDR1 reads SEHNR; CDR2 reads FQNEAQ (reference sequence). V lost 5 bases to trimming and J lost 5 bases; unmatched junction nucleotides: 15. In DNA form, the CDR3 reads TGTGCCAGCAGCCTGCCAACGATTAGCGGGACTGGAGATACGCAGTATTTT. Protein: CASSLPTISGTGDTQYF.

A few counts support this clonotype. This CDR3 is CSAFSRGGRPYGYTF. The CDR3 DNA reads as TGCAGTGCTTTCTCCAGAGGGGGCCGCCCCTATGGCTACACCTTC. The V gene is TRBV20-1, the J gene TRBJ1-2, with 7 bases fitting TRBD1. Germline V lookup: CDR1 DFQATT, CDR2 SNEGSKA (reference sequence). Trimming took 5 bases from V and 4 from J; bases not matched to a gene: 13. This CDR3 contains 15 residues.

There are a few counts of this clonotype. The CDR3 bases are TGTGCCAGCAGCCGCCTCGGGACAGTGAACACTGAAGCTTTCTTT. Amino acid sequence: CASSRLGTVNTEAFF. This chain connects TRBV6-1 to TRBJ1-1; 7 bases fit TRBD1. The CDR3 runs to 15 residues. After removal of 6 bases from V and 0 bases from J, the junction contained 7 bases not matched to a gene. Germline V gives CDR1 MNHNS, CDR2 SASEGT.

The chain joins TRBV12-3 or TRBV12-4 to TRBJ2-7; perhaps D is TRBD1 or TRBD2 (5 bases each). With 6 bases removed from V and 6 bases from J, the gap between germline ends came to 12 bases. The CDR3 spans 12 residues. This chain's CDR3 is CASRTRGSEQYF. CDR3 DNA sequence: TGTGCCAGCAGAACTAGGGGCTCCGAGCAGTACTTC.

The rearrangement links TRBV5-1 to TRBJ2-5, with a tentative D call TRBD1 (6 bases). V was shortened by 0 bases and J by 3 bases, with 12 bases between the two germline ends. Germline CDR1 reads SGHRS; CDR2 reads YFSETQ. The CDR3 length is 15 residues. The CDR3 DNA sequence: TGCGCCAGCAGCTTGGGGGGACACCCGAAAGAGACCCAGTACTTC. Its protein product is CASSLGGHPKETQYF.

This chain connects TRBV19 to TRBJ2-2; TRBD2 agrees at 16 bases. Trimming at V came to 5 bases and at J to 8 bases, leaving 8 bases not matched to a gene. The CDR3 runs to 17 residues. Germline CDR1 LNHDA, CDR2 SQIVND (reference sequence). CDR3 sequence reads: CASSAGLAGGPLGELFF. DNA of the CDR3: TGTGCCAGTAGTGCGGGACTAGCGGGAGGGCCATTGGGGGAGCTGTTTTTT.

This clonotype was detected ten times or more. The rearrangement links TRBV7-9 to TRBJ2-1; 11 bases fit TRBD2. Germline lookup yields CDR1 SEHNR and CDR2 FQNEAQ (reference sequence). Germline trimming cut 7 bases from V and 6 bases from J; bases unmatched to any gene: 8. This CDR3 is built from 15 residues. The chain's CDR3 is CASTTPGLAVNEQFF. The CDR3 coding sequence is TGTGCCAGCACCACTCCGGGACTAGCGGTCAATGAGCAGTTCTTC. Full variable domain (remainder filled in from reference TRBV7-9 and TRBJ2-1): DTGVSQNPRHKITKRGQNVTFRCDPISEHNRLYWYRQTLGQGPEFLTYFQNEAQLEKSRLLSDRFSAERPKGSFSTLEIQRTEQGDSAMYLCASTTPGLAVNEQFFGPGTRLTVL.

The table lists this clonotype with many counts. Here the CDR3 DNA reads TGTGCCAGCAGTCATAACAGACGACTGTTTTTT. Encoded protein: CASSHNRRLFF. This chain uses TRBV7-2 with TRBJ1-4; D unresolved. V was shortened by 6 bases and J by 13 bases, with 12 bases between the two germline ends. The CDR3 is 11 residues long. In germline, CDR1 is SGHTA, CDR2 FQGNSA.

This clonotype has at least ten counts. The V call is TRBV11-1, the J call TRBJ2-7; 12 nucleotides agree with TRBD2. Trimming cost V 5 bases and J 2 bases; bases outside gene matches: 4. Looked up from germline, CDR1 is SGHAT and CDR2 is FQDESV (reference sequence). CDR3 length: 15 residues. CDR3 region: CASSILAGGAYEQYF. CDR3 DNA sequence: TGTGCCAGCAGCATACTAGCGGGAGGTGCCTACGAGCAGTACTTC.

This clonotype was detected ten times or more. This chain joins TRBV28 and TRBJ2-1; D unclear. Trimming cost V 6 bases and J 12 bases, with 12 bases left between them. Germline CDR1 and CDR2: MDHEN and SYDVKM. This CDR3 has 11 residues. CDR3 DNA: TGTGCCAGCAGCCAGAGATTTGGGCAGTTCTTC. Its protein is CASSQRFGQFF.